This T cell receptor (beta chain) was recorded in a study of OX40 agonist ivuxolimab in advanced cancers. Turning to the study itself: Intravenous ivuxolimab at 0.01 to 10 mg/kg was given to patients every 2 weeks. Eligibility admitted prior anti-PD-1, anti-PD-L1 or anti-CTLA-4 therapy; 30% to 40% had some. One patient with hepatocellular carcinoma and two with cutaneous melanoma, three in all, had partial responses.

Germline loops: CDR1 MGHDK, CDR2 SYGVNS. Trimming took 6 bases from V and 1 from J, leaving 6 bases between them. CDR3 size: 12 residues. Anyone with autoimmune disease history or systemic immunosuppression was excluded. TCRdb's table, derived via immunoSEQ multiplex PCR, lists solely in-frame clones and lacks some. Of tens of thousands of clones listed, around 90% were seen once; the top ten hold roughly 0.54%. The receptor was derived from an adult with an advanced solid tumor such as melanoma, head and neck, liver or kidney cancer. The chain employs TRBV25-1 and TRBJ1-1, with unresolved D. The material was CD4+ or CD8+ T cells sorted from blood, obtained in a trial of the OX40 agonist ivuxolimab. The CDR3 protein is CASRGRNTEAFF. The CDR3 DNA is TGTGCCAGCAGAGGCCGGAACACTGAAGCTTTCTTT.